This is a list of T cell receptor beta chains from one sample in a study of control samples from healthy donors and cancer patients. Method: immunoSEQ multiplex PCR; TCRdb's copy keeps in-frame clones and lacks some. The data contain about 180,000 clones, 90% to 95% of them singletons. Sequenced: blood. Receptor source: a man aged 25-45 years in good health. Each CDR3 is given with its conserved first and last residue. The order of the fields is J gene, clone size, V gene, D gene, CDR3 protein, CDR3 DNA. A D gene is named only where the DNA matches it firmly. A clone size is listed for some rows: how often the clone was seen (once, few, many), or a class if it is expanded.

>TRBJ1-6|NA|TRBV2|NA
CASRGVALRDNSPLHF
TGTGCCAGCAGGGGGGTAGCTCTCAGGGATAATTCACCCCTCCACTTT
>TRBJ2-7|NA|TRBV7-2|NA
CASSPPATYEQYF
TGTGCCAGCAGCCCCCCGGCGACCTACGAGCAGTACTTC
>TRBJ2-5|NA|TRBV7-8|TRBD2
CASSLGGGAGETQYF
TGTGCCAGCAGCTTAGGCGGGGGGGCCGGGGAGACCCAGTACTTC
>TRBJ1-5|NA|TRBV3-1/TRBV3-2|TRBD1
CASSPGTGENQPQHF
TGTGCCAGCAGCCCTGGGACAGGGGAAAACCAGCCCCAGCATTTT
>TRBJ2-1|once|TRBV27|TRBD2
CASSLAGANYNEQFF
TGTGCCAGCAGTCTAGCGGGAGCGAACTACAATGAGCAGTTCTTC
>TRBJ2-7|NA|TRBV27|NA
CASRRGGASYEQYF
TGTGCCAGCCGCAGGGGGGGCGCCTCCTACGAGCAGTACTTC
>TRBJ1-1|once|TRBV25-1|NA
CASSYGRNTEAFF
TGTGCCAGCTCCTATGGCAGGAACACTGAAGCTTTCTTT
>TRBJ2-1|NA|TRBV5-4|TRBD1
CASSLAGGVNNEQFF
TGTGCCAGCAGCTTGGCAGGGGGCGTCAACAATGAGCAGTTCTTC
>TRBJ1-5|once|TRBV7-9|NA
CASSLAGGPFNQPQHF
TGTGCCAGCAGCTTAGCTGGGGGGCCATTCAATCAGCCCCAGCATTTT
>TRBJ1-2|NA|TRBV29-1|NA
CSVFDGNYGYTF
TGCAGCGTTTTTGACGGAAACTATGGCTACACCTTC
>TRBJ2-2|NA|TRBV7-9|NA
CASTANTGELFF
TGTGCCAGCACCGCGAACACCGGGGAGCTGTTTTTT
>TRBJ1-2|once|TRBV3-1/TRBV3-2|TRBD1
CASSPIPPRTGVYGYTF
TGTGCCAGCAGCCCGATACCCCCCCGGACAGGGGTATATGGCTACACCTTC
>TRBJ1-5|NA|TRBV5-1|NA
CASSPGHSNQPQHF
TGCGCCAGCAGCCCTGGACACTCAAATCAGCCCCAGCATTTT
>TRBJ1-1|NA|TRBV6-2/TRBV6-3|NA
CASSLGPMNTEAFF
TGTGCCAGCAGTTTGGGCCCCATGAACACTGAAGCTTTCTTT
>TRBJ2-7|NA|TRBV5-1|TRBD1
CASSQGQGPTFGYEQYF
TGCGCCAGCAGCCAAGGACAGGGCCCGACCTTTGGCTACGAGCAGTACTTC
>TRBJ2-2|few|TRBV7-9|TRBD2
CASSYSGVGTGELFF
TGTGCCAGCAGCTACAGCGGGGTTGGCACCGGGGAGCTGTTTTTT
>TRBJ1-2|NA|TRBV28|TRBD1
CASSPGQDGYTF
TGTGCCAGCAGTCCAGGACAGGACGGCTACACCTTC
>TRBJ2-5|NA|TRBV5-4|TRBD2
CASRPGTSGREETQYF
TGTGCCAGCAGGCCGGGGACTAGCGGGAGGGAAGAGACCCAGTACTTC
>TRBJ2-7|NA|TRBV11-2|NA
CASSRSRQPSYEQYF
TGTGCCAGCAGCCGTAGCCGACAGCCCTCCTACGAGCAGTACTTC
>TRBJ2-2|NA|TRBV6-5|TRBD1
CASTLRQGAGELFF
TGTGCCAGCACCCTACGACAGGGTGCCGGGGAGCTGTTTTTT
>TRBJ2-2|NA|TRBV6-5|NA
CASSLLRGTGGELFF
TGTGCCAGCAGTCTGCTACGGGGAACTGGCGGGGAGCTGTTTTTT
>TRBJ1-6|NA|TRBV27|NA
CASSLNPSGAVNSPLHF
TGTGCCAGCAGTTTAAATCCGAGTGGGGCAGTTAATTCACCCCTCCACTTT
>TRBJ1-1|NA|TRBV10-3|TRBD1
CAISETGPGGTEAFF
TGTGCCATCAGTGAAACGGGGCCAGGGGGCACTGAAGCTTTCTTT
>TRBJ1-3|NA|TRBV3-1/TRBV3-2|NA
CASSQGQGGGNTIYF
TGTGCCAGCAGCCAAGGGCAGGGTGGTGGAAACACCATATATTTT
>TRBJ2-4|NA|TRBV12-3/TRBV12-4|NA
CASRDRRNIQYF
TGTGCCAGCAGGGACAGAAGAAACATTCAGTACTTC
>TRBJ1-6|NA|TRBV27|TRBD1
CASRVGRTGAKSPLHF
TGTGCCAGCAGGGTTGGTCGGACAGGGGCGAAATCACCCCTCCACTTT
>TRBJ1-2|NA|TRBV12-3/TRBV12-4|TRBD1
CASSYRGGYGYTF
TGTGCCAGCAGTTACAGGGGAGGCTATGGCTACACCTTC
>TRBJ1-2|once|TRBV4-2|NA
CASSQDLTERYGYTF
TGTGCCAGCAGCCAAGATCTGACAGAGCGTTATGGCTACACCTTC
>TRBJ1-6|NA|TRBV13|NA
CASSLGNGNNSPPHF
TGTGCCAGCAGCTTAGGAAACGGTAATAATTCACCCCCCCACTTT
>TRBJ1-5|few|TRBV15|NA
CATSRDPWPQHF
TGTGCCACCAGCAGAGATCCGTGGCCCCAGCATTTT
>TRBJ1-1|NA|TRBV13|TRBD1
CASSLFDRDNTEAFF
TGTGCCAGCAGCTTATTTGACAGGGACAACACTGAAGCTTTCTTT
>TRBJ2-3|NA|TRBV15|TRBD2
CATSRGSGENTDTQYF
TGTGCCACCAGCAGAGGTAGCGGGGAGAACACAGATACGCAGTATTTT
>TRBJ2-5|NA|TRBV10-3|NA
CAISALLSGVGETQYF
TGTGCCATCAGCGCGCTCCTCTCAGGGGTAGGGGAGACCCAGTACTTC
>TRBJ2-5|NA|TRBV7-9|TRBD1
CASSPWDRGRETQYF
TGTGCCAGCAGCCCCTGGGACAGGGGGCGAGAGACCCAGTACTTC
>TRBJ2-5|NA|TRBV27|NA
CASSFSISETQYF
TGTGCCAGCAGTTTTTCCATCAGCGAGACCCAGTACTTC
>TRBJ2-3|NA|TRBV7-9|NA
CASSFLLIPFTDTQYF
TGTGCCAGCAGCTTCCTATTGATACCGTTTACAGATACGCAGTATTTT
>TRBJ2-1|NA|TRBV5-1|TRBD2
CASSLLSGVYNEQFF
TGCGCCAGCAGTCTTTTAAGCGGGGTGTACAATGAGCAGTTCTTC
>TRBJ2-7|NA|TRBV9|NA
CASSLWTDTYEQYF
TGTGCCAGCAGCCTATGGACAGATACCTACGAGCAGTACTTC
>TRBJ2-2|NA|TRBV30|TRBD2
CAWMAGGLNTGELFF
TGTGCCTGGATGGCGGGGGGCTTGAACACCGGGGAGCTGTTTTTT
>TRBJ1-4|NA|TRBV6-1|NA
CASSELKGYEKLFF
TGTGCCAGCAGTGAACTAAAGGGTTACGAAAAACTGTTTTTT
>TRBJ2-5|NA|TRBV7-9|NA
CASSSGAQETQYF
TGTGCCAGCAGCTCTGGGGCCCAAGAGACCCAGTACTTC
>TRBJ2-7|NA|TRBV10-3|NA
CAISEGTPISPYEQYF
TGTGCCATCAGTGAGGGGACCCCTATAAGCCCCTACGAGCAGTACTTC
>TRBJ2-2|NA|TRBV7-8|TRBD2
CASSPRGGSGGRNTGELFF
TGTGCCAGCAGCCCCCGAGGAGGTAGCGGGGGGCGGAACACCGGGGAGCTGTTTTTT
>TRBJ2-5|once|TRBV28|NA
CASSLSAAQETQYF
TGTGCCAGCAGTTTATCGGCAGCTCAAGAGACCCAGTACTTC
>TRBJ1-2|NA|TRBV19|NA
CASKRVDYGYTF
TGTGCCAGTAAACGCGTAGACTATGGCTACACCTTC
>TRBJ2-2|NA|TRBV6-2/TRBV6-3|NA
CASSYARTNTGELFF
TGTGCCAGCAGTTACGCCAGGACCAACACCGGGGAGCTGTTTTTT
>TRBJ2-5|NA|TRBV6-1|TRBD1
CASSEGAGGRETQYF
TGTGCCAGCAGTGAAGGGGCAGGGGGCCGAGAGACCCAGTACTTC
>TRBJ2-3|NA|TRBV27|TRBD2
CASSLFSGGSTDTQYF
TGTGCCAGCAGTTTATTCAGCGGGGGGAGCACAGATACGCAGTATTTT
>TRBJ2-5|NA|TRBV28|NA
CASSSRDFQETQYF
TGTGCCAGCAGTTCCAGGGATTTCCAAGAGACCCAGTACTTC
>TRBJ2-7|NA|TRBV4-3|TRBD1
CASSQGQGQYEQYF
TGCGCCAGCAGCCAAGGGCAGGGACAGTACGAGCAGTACTTC
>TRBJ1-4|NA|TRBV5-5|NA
CASSLFLTINEKLFF
TGTGCCAGCAGCTTGTTCCTGACCATTAATGAAAAACTGTTTTTT
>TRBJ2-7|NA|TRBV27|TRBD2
CASSFSSGGSYEQYF
TGTGCCAGCAGTTTTTCTAGCGGGGGGTCCTACGAGCAGTACTTC
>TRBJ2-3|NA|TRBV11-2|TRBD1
CASSSLQGANTDTQYF
TGTGCCAGCAGCTCCCTACAGGGGGCGAACACAGATACGCAGTATTTT
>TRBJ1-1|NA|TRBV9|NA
CASSPALGVNTEAFF
TGTGCCAGCAGCCCCGCCTTGGGTGTGAACACTGAAGCTTTCTTT